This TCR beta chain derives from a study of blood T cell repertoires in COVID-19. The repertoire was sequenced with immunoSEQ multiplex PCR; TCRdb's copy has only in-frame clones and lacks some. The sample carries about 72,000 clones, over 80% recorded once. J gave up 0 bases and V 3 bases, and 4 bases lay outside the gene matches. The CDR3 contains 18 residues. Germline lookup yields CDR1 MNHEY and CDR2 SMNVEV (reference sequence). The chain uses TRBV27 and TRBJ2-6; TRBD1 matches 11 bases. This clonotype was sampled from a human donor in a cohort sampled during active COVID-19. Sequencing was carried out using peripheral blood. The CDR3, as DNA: TGTGCCAGCAGTTTCACCGGGACAGGGGGCTCTGGGGCCAACGTCCTGACTTTC. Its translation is CASSFTGTGGSGANVLTF.